One T cell receptor (beta chain) is described in this entry. Its antigen is unknown. Germline CDR1 is MNHEY and CDR2 is SVGAGI. Between the trimmed V and J ends, which lost 5 bases and 6 bases, there was a span of 16 bases. The CDR3 is 14 amino acids. The source of the sample is a study of neoadjuvant anti-PD-1 for oral cavity cancer. Study-wide background: Around day 43, patients without progression received a fourth nivolumab dose before surgery. Study findings and constraints: TCR analyses covered only three patients per response group.

As for time point: after neoadjuvant nivolumab, at surgical resection. Repertoires were generated with immunoSEQ multiplex PCR, while TCRdb's copy carries only in-frame clones and drops some. The sample lists over 65,000 clones, approximately 81% occurring once. V gene TRBV6-5 combines with J gene TRBJ1-2; D may be TRBD1 (6 bases). The sample was PBMCs, taken after nivolumab (anti-PD-1) treatment. The receptor was isolated from a person aged 35 to 85 with oral cavity squamous cell carcinoma. Written as DNA, the CDR3 is TGTGCCAGCAGTCCTCCTGGGACAAGTCATGGCTACACCTTC. Its protein product is CASSPPGTSHGYTF.